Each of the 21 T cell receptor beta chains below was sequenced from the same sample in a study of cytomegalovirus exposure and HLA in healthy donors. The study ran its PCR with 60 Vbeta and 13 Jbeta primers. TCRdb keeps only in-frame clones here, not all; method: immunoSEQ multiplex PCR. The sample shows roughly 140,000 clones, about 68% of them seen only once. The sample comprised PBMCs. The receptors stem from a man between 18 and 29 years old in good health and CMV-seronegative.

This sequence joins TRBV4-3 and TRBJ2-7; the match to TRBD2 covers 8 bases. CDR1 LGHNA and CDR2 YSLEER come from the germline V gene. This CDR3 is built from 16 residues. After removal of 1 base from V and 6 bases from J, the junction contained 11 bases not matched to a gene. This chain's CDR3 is CASSQGRGVPISEQYF. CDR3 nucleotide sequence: TGCGCCAGCAGCCAAGGGCGGGGGGTTCCAATCAGCGAGCAGTACTTC.

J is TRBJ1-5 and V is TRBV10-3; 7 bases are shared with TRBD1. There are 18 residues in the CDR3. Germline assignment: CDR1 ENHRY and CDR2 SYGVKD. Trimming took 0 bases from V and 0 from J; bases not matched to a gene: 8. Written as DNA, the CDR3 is TGTGCCATCAGTGAGTCGAGGGCCAGGGGGGTTAGCAATCAGCCCCAGCATTTT. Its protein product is CAISESRARGVSNQPQHF.

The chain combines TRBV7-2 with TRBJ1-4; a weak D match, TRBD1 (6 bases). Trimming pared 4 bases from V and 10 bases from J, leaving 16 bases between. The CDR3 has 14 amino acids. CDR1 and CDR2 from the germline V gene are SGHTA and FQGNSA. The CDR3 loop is CASSYLGDTRKLFF. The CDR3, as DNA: TGTGCCAGCAGCTACCTAGGGGACACCCGAAAACTGTTTTTT.

CDR3 protein: CASSLRERGTGELFF. The CDR3 coding sequence is TGTGCCAGCAGCTTACGGGAGAGGGGCACCGGGGAGCTGTTTTTT. The rearrangement uses TRBV7-9 and TRBJ2-2; possible D gene TRBD2, 6 bases. Trimming cost V 2 bases and J 4 bases, with 11 bases left between them. The germline CDR1 and CDR2 sequences are SEHNR and FQNEAQ (reference sequence). CDR3 size: 15 residues.

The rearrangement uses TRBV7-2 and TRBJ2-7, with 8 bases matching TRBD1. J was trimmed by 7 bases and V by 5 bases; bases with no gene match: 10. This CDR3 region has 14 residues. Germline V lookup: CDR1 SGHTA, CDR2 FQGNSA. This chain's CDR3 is CASSPRQGAGEQYF. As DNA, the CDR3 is TGTGCCAGCAGCCCCCGGCAGGGGGCAGGGGAGCAGTACTTC.

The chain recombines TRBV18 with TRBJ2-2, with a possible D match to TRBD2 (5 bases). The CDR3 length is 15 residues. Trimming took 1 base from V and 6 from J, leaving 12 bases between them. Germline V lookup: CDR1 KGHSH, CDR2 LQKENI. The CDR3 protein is CASSPRQAESGELFF. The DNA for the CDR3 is TGTGCCAGCTCACCACGTCAAGCGGAGTCCGGGGAGCTGTTTTTT.

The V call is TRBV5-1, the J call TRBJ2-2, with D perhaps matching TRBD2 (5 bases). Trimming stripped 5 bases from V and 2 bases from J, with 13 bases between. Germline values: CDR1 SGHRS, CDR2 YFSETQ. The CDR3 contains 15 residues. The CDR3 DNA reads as TGCGCCAGCAGGTGGGAGACCGTTAACACCGGGGAGCTGTTTTTT. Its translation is CASRWETVNTGELFF.

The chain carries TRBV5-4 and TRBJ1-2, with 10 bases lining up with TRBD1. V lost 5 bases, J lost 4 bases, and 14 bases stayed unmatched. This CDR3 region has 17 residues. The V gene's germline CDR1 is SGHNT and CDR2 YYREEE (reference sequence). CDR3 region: CASRGGTGQGDLYGYTF. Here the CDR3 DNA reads TGTGCCAGCAGGGGGGGAACTGGACAGGGGGACCTCTATGGCTACACCTTC.

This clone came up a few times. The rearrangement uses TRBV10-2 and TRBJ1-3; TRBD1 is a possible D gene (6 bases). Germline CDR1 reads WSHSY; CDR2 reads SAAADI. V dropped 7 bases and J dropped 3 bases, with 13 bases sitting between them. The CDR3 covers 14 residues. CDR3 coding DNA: TGCGCCAGCACGGGGGGGACAAATGGAAACACCATATATTTT. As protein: CASTGGTNGNTIYF.

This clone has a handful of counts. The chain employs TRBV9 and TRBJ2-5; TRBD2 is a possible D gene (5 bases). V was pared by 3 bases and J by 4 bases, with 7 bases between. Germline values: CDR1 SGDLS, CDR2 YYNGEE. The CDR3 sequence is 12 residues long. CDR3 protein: CASSGGGETQYF. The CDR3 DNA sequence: TGTGCCAGCAGCGGCGGAGGAGAGACCCAGTACTTC.

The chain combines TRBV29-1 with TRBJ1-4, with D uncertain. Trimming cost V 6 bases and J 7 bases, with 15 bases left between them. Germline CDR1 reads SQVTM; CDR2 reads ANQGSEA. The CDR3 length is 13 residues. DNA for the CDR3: TGCAGCGTCCGCCCGGGCGCGGGTGAAAAACTGTTTTTT. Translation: CSVRPGAGEKLFF.

As DNA, the CDR3 is TGCGCCAGCAGTCCGGACAGGGGGCGGGTGACCCAGTACTTC. It specifies CASSPDRGRVTQYF. V usage is TRBV10-1 and J usage is TRBJ2-5; 11 positions match TRBD1. This CDR3 is 14 amino acids long. The V and J ends lost 5 bases and 7 bases, in that order; junction bases with no gene match: 6. In germline, CDR1 is WNHNN, CDR2 SYGVQD (reference sequence).

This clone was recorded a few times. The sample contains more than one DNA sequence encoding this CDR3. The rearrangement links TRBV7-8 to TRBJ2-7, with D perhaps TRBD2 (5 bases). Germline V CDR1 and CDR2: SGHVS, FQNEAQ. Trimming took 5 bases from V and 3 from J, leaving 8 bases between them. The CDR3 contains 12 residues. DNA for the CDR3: TGTGCCAGCAGCCTTAGCGACTACGAGCAGTACTTC. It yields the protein CASSLSDYEQYF.

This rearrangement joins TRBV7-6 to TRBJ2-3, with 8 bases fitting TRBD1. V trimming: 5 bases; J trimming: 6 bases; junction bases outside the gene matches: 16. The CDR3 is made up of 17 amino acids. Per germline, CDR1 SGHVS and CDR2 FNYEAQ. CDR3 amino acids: CASSDKAIAGGADTQYF. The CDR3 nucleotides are TGTGCCAGCAGCGACAAAGCTATAGCAGGGGGCGCGGATACGCAGTATTTT.

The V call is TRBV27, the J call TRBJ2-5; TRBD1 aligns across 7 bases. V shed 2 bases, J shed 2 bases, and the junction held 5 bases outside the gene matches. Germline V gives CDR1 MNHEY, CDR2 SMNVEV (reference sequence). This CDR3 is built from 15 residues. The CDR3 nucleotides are TGTGCCAGCAGTTTAGGGACAGATACACAAGAGACCCAGTACTTC. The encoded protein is CASSLGTDTQETQYF.

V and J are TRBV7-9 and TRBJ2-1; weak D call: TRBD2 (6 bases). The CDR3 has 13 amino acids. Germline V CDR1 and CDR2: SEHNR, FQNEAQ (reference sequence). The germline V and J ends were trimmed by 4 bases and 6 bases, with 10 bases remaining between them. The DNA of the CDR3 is TGTGCCAGCAGCTCCCGGACTACCAATGAGCAGTTCTTC. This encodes CASSSRTTNEQFF.

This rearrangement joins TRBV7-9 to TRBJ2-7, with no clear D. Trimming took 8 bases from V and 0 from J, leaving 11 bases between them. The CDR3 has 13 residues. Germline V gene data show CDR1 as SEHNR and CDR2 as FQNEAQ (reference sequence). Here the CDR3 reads CASAPGASYEQYF. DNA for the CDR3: TGTGCCAGCGCCCCAGGTGCCTCCTACGAGCAGTACTTC.

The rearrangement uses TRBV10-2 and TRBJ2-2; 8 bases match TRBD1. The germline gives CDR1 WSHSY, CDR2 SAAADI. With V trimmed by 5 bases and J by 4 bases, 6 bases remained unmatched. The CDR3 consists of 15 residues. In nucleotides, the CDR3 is TGCGCCAGCAGTCTGATAACAGGGGGCACCGGGGAGCTGTTTTTT. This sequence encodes CASSLITGGTGELFF.

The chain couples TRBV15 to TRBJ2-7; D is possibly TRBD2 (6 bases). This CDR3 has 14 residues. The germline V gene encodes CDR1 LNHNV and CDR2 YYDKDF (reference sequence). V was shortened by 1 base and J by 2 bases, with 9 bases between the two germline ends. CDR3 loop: CATSRVGGAYEQYF. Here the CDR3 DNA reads TGTGCCACCAGCAGAGTGGGCGGGGCCTACGAGCAGTACTTC.

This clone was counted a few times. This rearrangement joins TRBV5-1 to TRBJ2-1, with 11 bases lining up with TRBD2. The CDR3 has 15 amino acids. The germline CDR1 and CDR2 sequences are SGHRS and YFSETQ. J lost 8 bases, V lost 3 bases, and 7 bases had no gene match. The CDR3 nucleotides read TGCGCCAGCAGCTCGACTAGCGGGATTTTAGATGAGCAGTTCTTC. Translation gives CASSSTSGILDEQFF.

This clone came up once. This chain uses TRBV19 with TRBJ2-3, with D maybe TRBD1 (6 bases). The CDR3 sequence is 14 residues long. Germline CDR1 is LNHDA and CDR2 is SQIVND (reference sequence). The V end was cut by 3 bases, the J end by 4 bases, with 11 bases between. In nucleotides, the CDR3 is TGTGCCAGTAGTATGGGGCAGGGGTCAGATACGCAGTATTTT. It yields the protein CASSMGQGSDTQYF.